The 16 T cell receptor beta chains below were found in one sample sequenced in a study of blood T cell repertoires in COVID-19. The data were produced by immunoSEQ multiplex PCR, yet TCRdb's version contains in-frame clones alone and is incomplete. The sample lists under 55,000 clones; 90% were seen once. Sequencing was carried out using peripheral blood. The source of these receptors is a human donor in a cohort sampled during active COVID-19.

The chain couples TRBV28 to TRBJ2-7; 11 nucleotides agree with TRBD2. The J segment lost 0 bases and the V segment lost 6 bases, leaving 7 bases of the junction unmatched. From germline, CDR1 is MDHEN and CDR2 SYDVKM. The CDR3 covers 16 residues. CDR3 loop: CASRSRLAGSSYEQYF. The CDR3 DNA is TGTGCCAGCAGATCCCGACTAGCGGGGAGCTCCTACGAGCAGTACTTC.

The rearrangement joins TRBV28 to TRBJ2-1; 15 positions match TRBD2. The junction had 7 bases not matched to a gene; V was cut back by 4 bases and J by 9 bases. CDR1 is MDHEN and CDR2 is SYDVKM in the germline V gene. The CDR3 contains 16 residues. The CDR3 reads CASSSGTSGRSVEQFF. The CDR3 bases are TGTGCCAGCAGTTCCGGGACTAGCGGGAGGTCCGTTGAGCAGTTCTTC.

V usage is TRBV7-2 and J usage is TRBJ1-1; no firm D call. Germline CDR1 is SGHTA and CDR2 is FQGNSA. The CDR3 loop spans 16 amino acids. Trimming removed 4 bases from V and 0 bases from J, with 15 bases in between. CDR3 sequence: CASSSRQALMNTEAFF. The CDR3 region has the DNA TGTGCCAGCAGCTCTCGCCAGGCCCTAATGAACACTGAAGCTTTCTTT.

This chain links TRBV14 with TRBJ1-2; D unresolved. The V gene's germline CDR1 is SGHDN and CDR2 FVKESK. This CDR3 comprises 12 residues. V was shortened by 4 bases and J by 8 bases, with 11 bases between the two germline ends. This CDR3 reads CASSPVGEGYTF. The CDR3, as DNA: TGTGCCAGCAGCCCAGTCGGGGAAGGCTACACCTTC.

J is TRBJ2-1 and V is TRBV15; D is possibly TRBD2 (6 bases). Germline V gene lookup returns CDR1 LNHNV and CDR2 YYDKDF (reference sequence). The CDR3 extends over 17 amino acids. V shed 3 bases and J shed 7 bases, with 22 bases lying between them. The CDR3 DNA follows: TGTGCCACCAGCAGGGGTCCATCTAGCGACAATCATAATGAGCAGTTCTTC. Protein: CATSRGPSSDNHNEQFF.

Turning to this clone: A read error may account for a junction end that differs from germline. The chain carries TRBV7-7 and TRBJ1-2; D ambiguous. Germline loops: CDR1 SSHAT, CDR2 FNYEAQ (reference sequence). CDR3 length equals 15 residues. CDR3 sequence: CASSPRAGGGYGYTF. DNA of the CDR3: TGTGCTAGCAGCCCTAGAGCTGGAGGAGGCTATGGCTACACCTTC.

V and J are TRBV20-1 and TRBJ2-1; 7 bases fit TRBD1. CDR1 and CDR2 from the germline V gene are DFQATT and SNEGSKA (reference sequence). Losses at the gene ends were 3 bases for V and 8 bases for J; bases not matched to a gene: 10. This CDR3 is built from 14 residues. The CDR3 region has the DNA TGCAGTGCTAGTGATCCGACAGGGATTCATGAGCAGTTCTTC. It codes for CSASDPTGIHEQFF.

This chain links TRBV24-1 with TRBJ2-7; D is possibly TRBD1 (6 bases). Trimming pared 2 bases from V and 2 bases from J, leaving 12 bases between. In germline, CDR1 is KGHDR, CDR2 SFDVKD. This CDR3 has 15 amino acids. The CDR3 loop is CATSDCRQEPYEQYV. The CDR3, as DNA: TGTGCCACCAGTGATTGCAGACAGGAACCCTACGAGCAGTACGTC.

The J gene is TRBJ2-1, the V gene TRBV2; 10 bases match TRBD1. Germline-derived CDR1 and CDR2 are SNHLY and FYNNEI. The trim removed 8 bases at V and 5 bases at J, leaving 9 bases unmatched. The CDR3 is made up of 15 amino acids. This chain's CDR3 is CASSYTGTGDNEQFF. The CDR3 DNA is TGTGCCAGCTCCTATACCGGGACAGGGGACAATGAGCAGTTCTTC.

The chain recombines TRBV19 with TRBJ1-5; the match to TRBD1 covers 12 bases. V was pared by 4 bases and J by 3 bases, with 1 base of the junction left unmatched. Germline loops: CDR1 LNHDA, CDR2 SQIVND (reference sequence). This CDR3 has 15 residues. This chain's CDR3 is CASSRDRGPNQPQHF. Here the CDR3 DNA reads TGTGCCAGTAGTAGGGACAGGGGGCCCAATCAGCCCCAGCATTTT.

J is TRBJ2-5 and V is TRBV11-3; tentative D call: TRBD2 (6 bases). Germline V gives CDR1 SGHNT, CDR2 YENEEA. Trimming shortened V by 5 bases and J by 7 bases, and 17 bases separated the two germline ends. The CDR3 covers 14 residues. The CDR3 region is CASSRYLGGGTQYF. CDR3 bases: TGTGCCAGCAGCAGATACTTGGGAGGTGGGACCCAGTACTTC.

This sequence joins TRBV15 and TRBJ2-1; 11 bases line up with TRBD1. Unmatched junction bases numbered 17, after V lost 0 bases and J lost 7 bases. The CDR3 is made up of 20 amino acids. CDR1 LNHNV and CDR2 YYDKDF come from the germline V gene (reference sequence). CDR3 nucleotides: TGTGCCACCAGCAGAGAACTAAGGACAGGGGGCGTCGGTTCAGGGAATGAGCAGTTCTTC. This sequence encodes CATSRELRTGGVGSGNEQFF.

This chain links TRBV7-9 with TRBJ1-6; possible D gene TRBD1, 5 bases. The CDR3 spans 13 residues. Trimming removed 5 bases at V and 7 bases at J, with 9 bases between. Germline V CDR1 and CDR2: SEHNR, FQNEAQ (reference sequence). CDR3 in amino acids: CASSPQGNSPLHF. The CDR3 nucleotides are TGTGCCAGCAGCCCTCAGGGAAATTCACCCCTCCACTTT.

The chain uses TRBV10-3 and TRBJ1-2; D is unresolved. The germline V gene has CDR1 ENHRY and CDR2 SYGVKD. Trimming took off 0 bases at V and 4 bases at J, with 12 bases between the two ends. The CDR3 is made up of 15 amino acids. For the CDR3, the DNA is TGTGCCATCAGTGAGTCGGAGTTGTTGGGCTATGGCTACACCTTC. Residues: CAISESELLGYGYTF.

The chain links TRBV29-1 to TRBJ2-1, with D possibly being TRBD2 (6 bases). Germline V lookup: CDR1 SQVTM, CDR2 ANQGSEA. Trimming left V 0 bases short and J 5 bases short, with 17 bases between. This CDR3 contains 16 residues. The CDR3 loop is CSVEEVWGERDNEQFF. CDR3 coding DNA: TGCAGCGTTGAAGAGGTTTGGGGGGAGAGGGACAATGAGCAGTTCTTC.

The rearrangement links TRBV2 to TRBJ2-7, with TRBD2 matching 9 bases. CDR1 is SNHLY and CDR2 is FYNNEI in the germline V gene. The CDR3 runs 15 residues. V was pared by 3 bases and J by 4 bases, with 7 bases of the junction left unmatched. In nucleotides, the CDR3 is TGTGCCAGCAGTGAGGCTAGCGGGGTTCTTTACGAGCAGTACTTC. It yields the protein CASSEASGVLYEQYF.